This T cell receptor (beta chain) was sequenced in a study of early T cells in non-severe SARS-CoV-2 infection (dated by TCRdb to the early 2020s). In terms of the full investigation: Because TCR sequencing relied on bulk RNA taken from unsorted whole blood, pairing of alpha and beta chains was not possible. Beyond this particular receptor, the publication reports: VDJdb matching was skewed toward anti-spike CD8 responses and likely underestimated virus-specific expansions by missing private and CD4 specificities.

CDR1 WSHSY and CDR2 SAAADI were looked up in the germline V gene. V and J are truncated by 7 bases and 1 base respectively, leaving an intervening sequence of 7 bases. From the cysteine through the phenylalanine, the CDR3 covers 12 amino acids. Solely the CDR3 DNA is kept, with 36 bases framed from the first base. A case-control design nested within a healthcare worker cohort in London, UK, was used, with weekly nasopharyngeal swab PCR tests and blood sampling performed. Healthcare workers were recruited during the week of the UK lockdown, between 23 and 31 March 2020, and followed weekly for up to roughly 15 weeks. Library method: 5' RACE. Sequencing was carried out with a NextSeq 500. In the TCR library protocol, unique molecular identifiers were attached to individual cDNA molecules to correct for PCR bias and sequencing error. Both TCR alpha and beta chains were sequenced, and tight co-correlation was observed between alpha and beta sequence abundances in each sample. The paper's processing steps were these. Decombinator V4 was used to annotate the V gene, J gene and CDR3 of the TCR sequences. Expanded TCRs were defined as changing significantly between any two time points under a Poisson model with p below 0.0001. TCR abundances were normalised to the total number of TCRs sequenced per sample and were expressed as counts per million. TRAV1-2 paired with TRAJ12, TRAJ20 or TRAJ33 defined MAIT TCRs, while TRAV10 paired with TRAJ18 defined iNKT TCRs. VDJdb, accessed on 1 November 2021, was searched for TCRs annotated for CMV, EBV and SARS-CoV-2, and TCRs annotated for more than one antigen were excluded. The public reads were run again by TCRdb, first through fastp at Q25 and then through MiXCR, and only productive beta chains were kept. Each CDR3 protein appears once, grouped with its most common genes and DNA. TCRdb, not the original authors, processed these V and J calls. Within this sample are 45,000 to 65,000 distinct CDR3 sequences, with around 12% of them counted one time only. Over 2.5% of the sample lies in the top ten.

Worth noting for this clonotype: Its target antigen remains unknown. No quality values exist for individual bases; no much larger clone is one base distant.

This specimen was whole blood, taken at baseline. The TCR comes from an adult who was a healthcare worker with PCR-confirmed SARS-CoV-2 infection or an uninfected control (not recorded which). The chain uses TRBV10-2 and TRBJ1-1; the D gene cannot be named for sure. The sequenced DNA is TGCGCCAGCAATCGGGGGAACACTGAAGCTTTCTTT. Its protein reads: CASNRGNTEAFF.